A selection of T cell receptor beta chains follows, all from one sample in a study of T cells in Graves' hyperthyroidism and ophthalmopathy. TCRdb ran MiXCR on the multiplex PCR reads and lists one entry per CDR3 protein. The data show some 620,000 distinct CDR3 sequences, with about 17% seen just once and over 3.5% held by the top ten. The sample taken for sequencing was blood. These receptors were taken from a woman in her 30s with Graves' hyperthyroidism. The CDR3 runs from the conserved cysteine through the conserved F or W. The D gene is left open where the match is weak. A clone size is listed for some rows: how often the clone was seen (once, few, many), or a class if it is expanded.

TRBD2 | TRBJ2-1 | TRBV2 | many | CASSDGRVSYNEQFF | TGTGCCAGCAGTGACGGGAGGGTCTCCTACAATGAGCAGTTCTTC
NA | TRBJ2-1 | TRBV13 | many | CASSPQGGSYNEQFF | TGTGCCAGCAGCCCCCAGGGAGGCTCCTACAATGAGCAGTTCTTC
NA | TRBJ2-5 | TRBV7-2 | few | CASSPSTARKETQYF | TGTGCCAGCAGCCCATCGACGGCCAGGAAAGAGACCCAGTACTTC
NA | TRBJ1-2 | TRBV27 | many | CASTPAQGRNYGYTF | TGTGCCAGCACCCCAGCACAGGGTCGGAACTATGGCTACACCTTC
TRBD1 | TRBJ1-2 | TRBV11-2 | many | CASLRTGYGYTF | TGTGCCAGCTTGCGGACAGGCTATGGCTACACCTTC
TRBD1 | TRBJ2-1 | TRBV7-9 | NA | CASSRTGGAHEQFF | TGTGCCAGCTCCAGGACAGGGGGCGCCCATGAGCAGTTCTTC
NA | TRBJ1-5 | TRBV24-1 | NA | CATSNPSAGPNQPQHF | TGTGCCACCAGTAATCCTTCGGCAGGGCCAAATCAGCCCCAGCATTTT
TRBD2 | TRBJ2-3 | TRBV12-3/TRBV12-4 | many | CASRPRRTGLAGSTDTQYF | TGTGCCAGCAGACCCCGGAGGACGGGACTAGCGGGAAGCACAGATACGCAGTATTTT
NA | TRBJ2-3 | TRBV2 | many | CASSEGGIISDTQYF | TGTGCCAGCAGTGAGGGGGGAATCATTTCAGATACGCAGTATTTT
NA | TRBJ2-7 | TRBV11-2 | many | CASSSPTSGEQYF | TGTGCCAGCAGCTCCCCGACCTCAGGCGAGCAGTACTTC
NA | TRBJ2-3 | TRBV7-2 | few | CASSGRVSTPDTQYF | TGTGCCAGCAGCGGCCGGGTTTCTACACCAGATACGCAGTATTTT
NA | TRBJ1-5 | TRBV12-5 | many | CASGLGPNQPQHF | TGTGCTAGTGGTTTAGGGCCCAATCAGCCCCAGCATTTT
NA | TRBJ2-1 | TRBV2 | many | CASWRDNEQFF | TGTGCCAGCTGGAGGGACAATGAGCAGTTCTTC
NA | TRBJ2-7 | TRBV10-3 | few | CAISENSYEQYF | TGTGCCATCAGTGAAAATTCCTACGAGCAGTACTTC
TRBD2 | TRBJ2-3 | TRBV3-1 | few | CASSDPLAYTQYF | TGTGCCAGCAGCGACCCACTAGCGTATACGCAGTATTTT
NA | TRBJ1-4 | TRBV4-2 | NA | CASSWQTNEKLFF | TGTGCCAGCAGTTGGCAGACTAATGAAAAACTGTTTTTT
NA | TRBJ1-1 | TRBV6-1 | many | CASSARGDTEAFF | TGTGCCAGCAGCGCCCGGGGGGACACTGAAGCTTTCTTT
NA | TRBJ2-6 | TRBV6-2/TRBV6-3 | NA | CASTKTSGVSGANVLTF | TGTGCCAGCACCAAAACTTCAGGAGTCTCTGGGGCCAACGTCCTGACTTTC
NA | TRBJ1-3 | TRBV3-1 | many | CASSQRTGAFSGNTIYF | TGTGCCAGCAGCCAACGTACAGGCGCTTTCTCTGGAAACACCATATATTTT
TRBD2 | TRBJ2-3 | TRBV7-9 | NA | CASSLAHTSVADTQYF | TGTGCCAGCAGCTTAGCGCACACTAGCGTGGCAGATACGCAGTATTTT
NA | TRBJ2-7 | TRBV2 | many | CASSTYSSYEQYF | TGTGCCAGCAGTACCTACTCCTCATACGAGCAGTACTTC
NA | TRBJ2-7 | TRBV6-1 | many | CASSEAGAIYEQYF | TGTGCCAGCAGTGAAGCGGGAGCGATCTACGAGCAGTACTTC
NA | TRBJ2-1 | TRBV2 | many | CASSEAWGFTYNEQFF | TGTGCCAGCAGTGAAGCCTGGGGTTTTACCTATAATGAGCAGTTCTTC
TRBD2 | TRBJ2-2 | TRBV29-1 | NA | CSVGTSGNTGELFF | TGCAGCGTTGGGACTAGCGGAAACACCGGGGAGCTGTTTTTT
NA | TRBJ2-1 | TRBV3-1 | many | CASSHGGNNEQFF | TGTGCCAGCAGCCACGGTGGGAACAATGAGCAGTTCTTC
TRBD2 | TRBJ2-4 | TRBV5-6 | NA | CASSLEGGPPGKNIQYF | TGTGCCAGCAGCTTGGAGGGAGGGCCCCCTGGGAAAAACATTCAGTACTTC
TRBD2 | TRBJ2-1 | TRBV20-1 | NA | CSAREGLAGSYNEQFF | TGCAGTGCTAGAGAAGGCCTAGCGGGCTCCTACAATGAGCAGTTCTTC
NA | TRBJ2-5 | TRBV18 | many | CASSAFQETQYF | TGTGCCAGCTCCGCCTTTCAAGAGACCCAGTACTTC
TRBD2 | TRBJ2-2 | TRBV5-6 | once | CASSLKRSTGSGRAGVTGELFF | TGTGCCAGCAGCTTGAAGCGGTCGACAGGAAGCGGGAGGGCCGGTGTCACCGGGGAGCTGTTTTTT
TRBD2 | TRBJ2-5 | TRBV7-3 | many | CASSLEGVAGADETQYF | TGTGCCAGCAGCCTCGAGGGTGTAGCGGGAGCCGATGAGACCCAGTACTTC
NA | TRBJ2-1 | TRBV5-1 | NA | CASRGTRSTGSYNEQFF | TGCGCCAGCAGAGGGACGAGGTCGACTGGATCCTACAATGAGCAGTTCTTC
NA | TRBJ2-6 | TRBV20-1 | NA | CSGRAAVDGAIVLTF | TGCAGTGGCAGGGCTGCAGTTGATGGGGCCATCGTCCTGACTTTC
NA | TRBJ2-7 | TRBV20-1 | few | CSARPGKLVHEQYF | TGCAGTGCTAGGCCAGGGAAGTTAGTCCACGAGCAGTACTTC
NA | TRBJ2-7 | TRBV28 | many | CASTGNYEQYF | TGTGCCAGCACCGGGAACTACGAGCAGTACTTC
TRBD2 | TRBJ2-1 | TRBV5-5 | many | CASSLWTSFAEQFF | TGTGCCAGCAGCCTATGGACTAGTTTCGCTGAGCAGTTCTTC
TRBD2 | TRBJ2-7 | TRBV28 | many | CASSPGGLDYEQYF | TGTGCCAGCAGCCCGGGGGGACTAGACTACGAGCAGTACTTC